The rows below give T cell receptor beta chains drawn from one sample of a study of sequential checkpoint blockade in melanoma. TCRdb keeps only in-frame clones here, not all; method: immunoSEQ multiplex PCR. The sample lists roughly 2,500 clones; around a fifth were seen once. The specimen was tumor tissue (inferred from file names), collected from a patient given nivolumab and ipilimumab in sequence. The receptors shown here come from a human donor with melanoma. Both conserved end residues are part of each CDR3. D genes are given only for firm matches. Size tells how often a clone was seen (once, few, many) or the class of an expanded clone, and some rows leave it out.

>.|TRBJ2-3|medium-sized|TRBV9
CASSVEASVYTDTQYF
TGTGCCAGCAGCGTAGAGGCTAGCGTATACACAGATACGCAGTATTTT
>.|TRBJ2-6|few|TRBV11-3
CASSLFGRGSNVLTF
TGTGCCAGCAGCTTGTTCGGCAGAGGGTCCAACGTCCTGACTTTC
>.|TRBJ1-5|.|TRBV19
CASSSSPDSNQPQHF
TGTGCCAGTAGTTCCTCCCCCGATAGCAATCAGCCCCAGCATTTT
>TRBD2|TRBJ2-7|.|TRBV11-3
CASSTIAGGLGEQYF
TGTGCCAGCAGCACCATAGCGGGAGGGCTAGGAGAGCAGTACTTC
>TRBD1|TRBJ2-1|medium-sized|TRBV6-8
CASSESRGLYNEQFF
TGTGCCAGCAGTGAGTCCAGGGGGCTCTACAATGAGCAGTTCTTC
>TRBD2|TRBJ2-1|few|TRBV11-3
CASSPGRSSYNEQFF
TGTGCCAGCAGCCCCGGGAGGAGCTCCTACAATGAGCAGTTCTTC
>.|TRBJ1-2|few|TRBV28
CASSFFRGSGYTF
TGTGCCAGCAGTTTTTTTAGAGGATCCGGCTACACCTTC
>.|TRBJ2-6|.|TRBV5-1
CASRLGSGANVLTF
TGCGCCAGCAGGTTGGGCTCTGGGGCCAACGTCCTGACTTTC
>.|TRBJ2-7|few|TRBV11-3
CASSLLAGATYEQYF
TGTGCCAGCAGCTTATTGGCTGGGGCGACCTACGAGCAGTACTTC
>.|TRBJ1-5|many|TRBV6-8
CASRVKEYSNQPQHF
TGTGCCAGCAGAGTAAAAGAGTATAGCAATCAGCCCCAGCATTTT
>TRBD2|TRBJ2-3|hyperexpanded|TRBV11-3
CASSLTGGSPSTDTQYF
TGTGCCAGCAGCTTGACTGGCGGGAGCCCTAGCACAGATACGCAGTATTTT
>.|TRBJ1-6|many|TRBV11-3
CASSRPTGGRNSPLHF
TGTGCCAGCAGCCGACCCACGGGAGGACGGAATTCACCCCTCCACTTT
>.|TRBJ1-1|.|TRBV29-1
CSVEDRGTQNTEAFF
TGCAGCGTTGAAGATAGAGGCACCCAGAACACTGAAGCTTTCTTT
>.|TRBJ2-1|.|TRBV29-1
CSAPGASYNEQFF
TGCAGCGCCCCAGGGGCATCCTACAATGAGCAGTTCTTC
>.|TRBJ1-3|.|TRBV19
CASSIQGTNTIYF
TGTGCCAGTAGTATCCAGGGCACGAACACCATATATTTT
>TRBD2|TRBJ2-1|few|TRBV11-3
CASSLGGTSRNYNEQFF
TGTGCCAGCAGCTTAGGGGGGACTAGCCGAAACTACAATGAGCAGTTCTTC
>TRBD1|TRBJ2-6|few|TRBV28
CASSPTRTGPRGANVLTF
TGTGCCAGCAGTCCCACTCGGACAGGGCCCAGAGGGGCCAACGTCCTGACTTTC
>TRBD2|TRBJ2-7|many|TRBV11-3
CASSLTSGTASYEQYF
TGTGCCAGCAGCTTGACTAGCGGGACGGCCAGCTACGAGCAGTACTTC
>TRBD1|TRBJ2-3|.|TRBV28
CASSGIGQGASTDTQYF
TGTGCCAGCAGCGGAATTGGACAGGGGGCGAGTACAGATACGCAGTATTTT
>.|TRBJ1-2|.|TRBV6-8
CASRRTRGDYGYTF
TGTGCCAGCAGAAGGACTCGGGGGGACTATGGCTACACCTTC
>.|TRBJ2-7|few|TRBV28
CASSLGRDKPYEQYF
TGTGCCAGCAGTTTAGGCAGGGACAAACCCTACGAGCAGTACTTC
>.|TRBJ1-1|medium-sized|TRBV11-3
CASSLGQLNTEAFF
TGTGCCAGCAGCTTAGGACAGTTGAACACTGAAGCTTTCTTT
>TRBD2|TRBJ2-3|.|TRBV10-2
CASLLAGGPRDTQYF
TGCGCCAGCTTACTAGCGGGGGGGCCGAGGGATACGCAGTATTTT
>TRBD1|TRBJ1-2|.|TRBV19
CASSTGTGSGYTF
TGTGCCAGTAGTACCGGGACAGGGTCTGGCTACACCTTC
>.|TRBJ2-1|.|TRBV9
CASSVEGVPTYNEQFF
TGTGCCAGCAGCGTAGAAGGGGTTCCTACCTACAATGAGCAGTTCTTC
>TRBD1|TRBJ1-5|.|TRBV11-3
CASSLRGGGNQPQHF
TGTGCCAGCAGCTTAAGAGGGGGCGGGAATCAGCCCCAGCATTTT
>TRBD1|TRBJ1-2|few|TRBV9
CASSLTGDGNYGYTF
TGTGCCAGCAGTTTGACAGGGGATGGAAACTATGGCTACACCTTC
>.|TRBJ2-6|many|TRBV11-3
CASSLTESGANVLTF
TGTGCCAGCAGCTTAACCGAGTCTGGGGCCAACGTCCTGACTTTC
>.|TRBJ2-1|.|TRBV11-3
CASSRDWGAYNEQFF
TGTGCCAGCAGCCGGGACTGGGGGGCCTACAATGAGCAGTTCTTC
>TRBD1|TRBJ2-7|.|TRBV28
CASSLWSGTGNAYEQYF
TGTGCCAGCAGTTTATGGTCGGGGACAGGGAATGCCTACGAGCAGTACTTC
>.|TRBJ2-5|.|TRBV18
CASSGGWQETQYF
TGTGCCAGCTCAGGCGGGTGGCAAGAGACCCAGTACTTC
>.|TRBJ1-1|.|TRBV14
CASSQVEIGATEAFF
TGTGCCAGCAGCCAAGTTGAGATTGGGGCGACTGAAGCTTTCTTT
>.|TRBJ2-7|few|TRBV28
CASSLAGAAYEQYF
TGTGCCAGCAGTTTAGCGGGCGCCGCCTACGAGCAGTACTTC
>.|TRBJ2-7|.|TRBV25-1
CASKQGGSYEQYF
TGTGCCAGCAAACAAGGGGGGAGCTACGAGCAGTACTTC
>.|TRBJ2-3|few|TRBV28
CASTVGGGGTDTQYF
TGTGCCAGCACCGTAGGTGGGGGCGGCACAGATACGCAGTATTTT
>.|TRBJ2-1|.|TRBV9
CASSVDRANEQFF
TGTGCCAGCAGCGTAGACAGGGCGAATGAGCAGTTCTTC
>.|TRBJ2-2|few|TRBV4-1
CASSQGQNTGELFF
TGCGCCAGCAGCCAAGGTCAGAACACCGGGGAGCTGTTTTTT
>TRBD1|TRBJ1-1|.|TRBV6-8
CAINADRGTEAFF
TGTGCCATCAATGCTGACAGGGGCACTGAAGCTTTCTTT